This T cell receptor beta chain was recorded in a study of OX40 agonist ivuxolimab in advanced cancers. Study details: Every 2 weeks, patients received ivuxolimab intravenously, dosed at 0.01 to 10 mg/kg.

As regards this clone: The target antigen is unknown.

Study-level findings and limits: CD8+ T cells were the subset that, on average, had more expanded clones than CD4+.

Using immunoSEQ multiplex PCR, the repertoire was profiled, and TCRdb retains in-frame clones only, with some absent. The sample lists roughly 70,000 clones; approximately 80% were seen once. This receptor was identified in an adult with an advanced solid tumor such as melanoma, head and neck, liver or kidney cancer. The sequences come from CD4+ or CD8+ T cells sorted from blood, collected in a trial of the OX40 agonist ivuxolimab.

The CDR3 loop reads CASSYSANLNTEAFF. The CDR3 bases are TGTGCCAGCAGTTACTCTGCGAATCTCAACACTGAAGCTTTCTTT. The V and J genes are TRBV6-6 and TRBJ1-1, with D uncertain. Trimming stripped 0 bases from V and 2 bases from J, with 10 bases between. This CDR3 has 15 amino acids. The germline V gene encodes CDR1 MNHNY and CDR2 SVGAGI (reference sequence).